A single sample gave rise to the 4 T cell receptor beta chains below, sequenced in a study of CD8 T cells in Susac syndrome. Random hexamers were used to reverse transcribe the RNA input (roughly 0.5 to 1 ug). TCRdb passed the immunoSEQ multiplex PCR reads through MiXCR, listing each CDR3 protein once. The profile shows 130,000 or so distinct CDR3 sequences, 75% to 90% of them singletons. Sequenced sample: CD8+ T cells from PBMCs. The receptor source for this set is a human donor with multiple sclerosis.

The V gene is TRBV28, the J gene TRBJ1-2; D remains ambiguous. Germline-derived CDR1 and CDR2 are MDHEN and SYDVKM. The CDR3 loop spans 14 amino acids. V lost 2 bases, J lost 4 bases, and 11 bases lay in between. The CDR3 bases are TGTGCCAGCAGTTTAAGGGCTGATCCCTATGGCTACACCTTC. Its protein product is CASSLRADPYGYTF.

With regard to this clonotype: One end of the junction fails to match germline, which may point to a read error. V gene TRBV28 combines with J gene TRBJ1-6, with D perhaps TRBD1 (5 bases). The CDR3 length is 12 residues. Germline V CDR1 and CDR2: MDHEN, SYDVKM. DNA of the CDR3: TGTGCCAGCAGTTTTTGGAGGGGCCCCCGCCACTTT. It specifies CASSFWRGPRHF.

Only a few counts were recorded for this clonotype. The chain couples TRBV12-3 or TRBV12-4 to TRBJ2-7; D is perhaps TRBD1 (6 bases). The length of the CDR3 is 16 residues. V dropped 5 bases and J dropped 2 bases, with 19 bases sitting between them. The CDR3 sequence is CASSPGQYLAAYEQYF. The CDR3 DNA reads TGTGCCAGCAGTCCAGGACAGTATCTGGCCGCCTACGAGCAGTACTTC.

This chain links TRBV20-1 with TRBJ2-5; D is possibly TRBD2 (6 bases). CDR3 length: 14 amino acids. CDR1 and CDR2 from the germline V gene are DFQATT and SNEGSKA (reference sequence). The germline V and J ends were trimmed by 6 bases and 5 bases, with 19 bases remaining between them. The CDR3 sequence is CSAYSGGLSETQYF. The CDR3 DNA reads as TGCAGTGCGTACAGTGGAGGGCTCTCGGAGACCCAGTACTTC.